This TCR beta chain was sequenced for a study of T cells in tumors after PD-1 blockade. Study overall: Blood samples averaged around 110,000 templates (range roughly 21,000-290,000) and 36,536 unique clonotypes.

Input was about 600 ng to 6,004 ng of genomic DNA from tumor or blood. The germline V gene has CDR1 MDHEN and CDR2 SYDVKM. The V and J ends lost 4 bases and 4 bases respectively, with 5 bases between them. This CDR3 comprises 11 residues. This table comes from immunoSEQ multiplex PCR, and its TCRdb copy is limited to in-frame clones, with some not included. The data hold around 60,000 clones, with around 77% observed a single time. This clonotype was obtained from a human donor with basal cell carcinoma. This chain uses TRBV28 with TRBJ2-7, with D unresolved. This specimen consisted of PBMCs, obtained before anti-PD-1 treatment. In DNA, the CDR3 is TGTGCCAGCAGTTACGGTTACGAGCAGTACTTC. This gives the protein CASSYGYEQYF.